This is a list of T cell receptor beta chains from one sample in a study of blood T cell repertoires in COVID-19. Sequenced by immunoSEQ multiplex PCR; TCRdb stores in-frame clones only, minus some. There are about 160,000 clones in the sample; about four fifths occur only once, and over 12% lies in the top ten. Sequencing was performed on peripheral blood. These receptors were collected from a human donor with acute or convalescent COVID-19. The donor label of this sample is uncertain. The CDR3 runs from the conserved cysteine through the conserved F or W. A D gene is named only where the DNA matches it firmly. Clone sizes are given selectively: once, few, many, or a class where the clone is expanded.

V gene,D gene,J gene,clone size,CDR3 DNA,CDR3 protein
TRBV7-9,TRBD1,TRBJ1-1,NA,TGTGCCAGCAGCCCAAGACAGGGGAACACTGAAGCTTTCTTT,CASSPRQGNTEAFF
TRBV7-9,NA,TRBJ1-1,NA,TGTGCCAGCGACCCGGACAGAAGGAGTGAAGCTTTCTTT,CASDPDRRSEAFF
TRBV19,NA,TRBJ2-7,few,TGTGCCAGTAGTATAGACGGCGGGATTTCCTACGAGCAGTACTTC,CASSIDGGISYEQYF
TRBV30,TRBD1,TRBJ1-2,NA,TGTGCCTGGGGACAGGGTGGCGGCTATGGCTACACCTTC,CAWGQGGGYGYTF
TRBV7-2,NA,TRBJ1-2,NA,TGTGCCAGCAGCCAGACAGGCCTCTATGGCTACACCTTC,CASSQTGLYGYTF
TRBV6-5,TRBD1,TRBJ2-5,NA,TGTGCCAGCAGACCCACAGGGGTCACGACCCAGTACTTC,CASRPTGVTTQYF
TRBV11-2,TRBD1,TRBJ1-6,NA,TGTGCCAGCAGCACCGAGACAGGGGGCTCTTCACCCCTCCACTTT,CASSTETGGSSPLHF
TRBV10-3,NA,TRBJ1-1,NA,TGTGCCATCAGTGAGTCGACCTGGGAGACTGAAGCTTTCTTT,CAISESTWETEAFF
TRBV11-2,TRBD1,TRBJ2-1,few,TGTGCCAGCAGCTTAGAGGAGGCAGGGGGCTGGAATGAGCAGTTCTTC,CASSLEEAGGWNEQFF
TRBV5-1,TRBD1,TRBJ1-1,few,TGCGCCAGCAGCGTCTTACCAGGGGGCACGGACACTGAAGCTTTCTTT,CASSVLPGGTDTEAFF